The clone carrying this TCR beta chain was observed a few times. The antigen is unknown. The entry originates in a study of blood T cells in healthy people across ages. Study-level points and caveats: CMV infection status of these donors was not known. Without sorted subsets, naive and antigen-experienced compartments could not be conclusively compared.

A sample-barcoded 5' primer and a J-beta primer mix were used in a second PCR of about 7 to 12 cycles. MiXCR was run by TCRdb on the 5' RACE reads, yielding one entry per CDR3 protein. Of about 970,000 distinct CDR3 sequences listed, about 51% are singletons. CDR1 is DFQATT, CDR2 SNEGSKA, per germline (reference sequence). Trimming removed 5 bases from V and 4 bases from J, with 15 bases in between. The CDR3 runs to 13 residues. What was sequenced was blood. The TCR sequence derives from a woman aged 55-69 years in good health. The chain has TRBV20-1 and TRBJ2-7, with D possibly being TRBD1 (6 bases). The CDR3 spells CSAFPGHTYEQYF. DNA for the CDR3: TGCAGTGCTTTCCCGGGACACACTTACGAGCAGTACTTC.